This passage covers 22 T cell receptor beta chains from one sample sequenced in a study of long-term antiretroviral therapy in people with HIV. At survey level, the immunoSEQ assay was run in its v3.0 version. Assay used: immunoSEQ multiplex PCR; TCRdb lists only in-frame clones, some missing. Among more than 20,000 clones, around four fifths were seen once, and the ten largest hold roughly 4.8%. The sample consisted of unsorted PBMCs, taken 0.5 years after starting antiretroviral therapy. The receptors shown here come from a man younger than 35 with HIV.

The J gene is TRBJ2-2, the V gene TRBV2, with D perhaps matching TRBD1 or TRBD2 (5 bases each). CDR1 is SNHLY, CDR2 FYNNEI, per germline. The CDR3 spans 14 residues. Trimming removed 7 bases from V and 3 bases from J, with 12 bases in between. The CDR3 reads CASTSRGHTGELFF. Written as DNA, the CDR3 is TGTGCCAGCACCTCGAGGGGACACACCGGGGAGCTGTTTTTT.

The sample holds one count of this clone. The chain carries TRBV10-3 and TRBJ1-5; D ambiguous. The CDR3 loop spans 14 amino acids. Germline-derived CDR1 and CDR2 are ENHRY and SYGVKD. Between the trimmed V and J ends, which lost 4 bases and 3 bases, there was a span of 10 bases. The CDR3 spells CAISGTDNNQPQHF. The CDR3 DNA sequence: TGTGCCATCAGTGGGACCGACAACAATCAGCCCCAGCATTTT.

V and J are TRBV29-1 and TRBJ1-1; D remains ambiguous. V lost 7 bases and J 0 bases, leaving 15 bases between the germline ends. Germline V gene data show CDR1 as SQVTM and CDR2 as ANQGSEA. The CDR3 consists of 14 residues. CDR3 protein: CSGVREQLNTEAFF. The DNA of the CDR3 is TGCAGCGGAGTTCGCGAACAGCTGAACACTGAAGCTTTCTTT.

The chain combines TRBV7-8 with TRBJ2-7; a possible D gene is TRBD1 (6 bases). Germline CDR1 SGHVS, CDR2 FQNEAQ. V dropped 5 bases and J dropped 2 bases, with 16 bases sitting between them. CDR3 length: 15 residues. The CDR3 sequence is CASSRSTGPTYEQYF. The CDR3 DNA is TGTGCCAGCAGCCGGTCGACAGGACCAACCTACGAGCAGTACTTC.

This clone has only one observation. The V call is TRBV18, the J call TRBJ2-3; no definite D call. Germline-derived CDR1 and CDR2 are KGHSH and LQKENI. Trimming removed 3 bases at V and 4 bases at J, with 8 bases between. This CDR3 is 13 amino acids long. The CDR3, as DNA: TGTGCCAGCTCACCCCGGAAGGCAGATACGCAGTATTTT. The encoded protein is CASSPRKADTQYF.

The genes are TRBV19 and TRBJ2-3; 14 bases are shared with TRBD2. This CDR3 contains 16 residues. Trimming cost V 7 bases and J 4 bases; bases outside gene matches: 7. CDR1 is LNHDA, CDR2 SQIVND, per germline (reference sequence). CDR3 in amino acids: CASMGTSGSPSDTQYF. Here the CDR3 DNA reads TGTGCCAGTATGGGGACTAGCGGGAGTCCATCAGATACGCAGTATTTT.

The DNA of the CDR3 is TGCGCCAGCAGCCTCCGAATTGGCAATCAGCCCCAGCATTTT. As protein: CASSLRIGNQPQHF. The V call is TRBV4-3, the J call TRBJ1-5; unclear D gene. This CDR3 contains 14 residues. Germline V lookup: CDR1 LGHNA, CDR2 YSLEER. Trimming stripped 4 bases from V and 2 bases from J, with 9 bases between.

The chain recombines TRBV4-3 with TRBJ1-1; D gene uncertain. Germline V gene lookup returns CDR1 LGHNA and CDR2 YSLEER. The V end lost 1 base, the J end lost 4 bases, and 10 bases lay between the germline ends. The CDR3 extends over 14 amino acids. Written as DNA, the CDR3 is TGCGCCAGCAGCCAAGTGGCCGGATTCACTGAAGCTTTCTTT. Translating gives CASSQVAGFTEAFF.

V is TRBV28 and J is TRBJ2-1; possibly TRBD2 for D (6 bases). Germline V gene data show CDR1 as MDHEN and CDR2 as SYDVKM. The CDR3 totals 15 residues. Trimming took off 5 bases at V and 2 bases at J, with 13 bases between the two ends. The CDR3 loop is CASSLGGAAYNEQFF. In DNA form, the CDR3 reads TGTGCCAGCAGTCTGGGGGGAGCCGCCTACAATGAGCAGTTCTTC.

This chain links TRBV9 with TRBJ2-1; 11 bases align to TRBD2. There are 15 residues in the CDR3. The germline V gene has CDR1 SGDLS and CDR2 YYNGEE. After removal of 3 bases from V and 8 bases from J, the junction contained 7 bases not matched to a gene. The chain's CDR3 is CASSDRSGGAYEQFF. CDR3 bases: TGTGCCAGCAGCGACCGTAGCGGGGGGGCGTATGAGCAGTTCTTC.

This clone came up a few times. The rearrangement uses TRBV28 and TRBJ1-6; a possible D gene is TRBD1 (5 bases). Germline V gene sequence: CDR1 MDHEN, CDR2 SYDVKM. This CDR3 contains 14 residues. The ends were cut back, 7 bases at V and 9 bases at J, with 16 bases in the middle. CDR3 in amino acids: CASKKGRDSSPLHF. DNA of the CDR3: TGTGCCAGCAAGAAGGGTAGGGACTCTTCACCCCTCCACTTT.

The rearrangement links TRBV2 to TRBJ2-7; a weak D match, TRBD2 (6 bases). The CDR3 runs 14 residues. Germline lookup yields CDR1 SNHLY and CDR2 FYNNEI. V lost 7 bases and J lost 0, with 13 bases in between. The CDR3 region is CASKGTQSSYEQYF. The DNA of the CDR3 is TGTGCCAGCAAGGGGACTCAGAGCTCCTACGAGCAGTACTTC.

This rearrangement joins TRBV7-2 to TRBJ2-1; no clear D gene. This CDR3 has 13 residues. Looked up from germline, CDR1 is SGHTA and CDR2 is FQGNSA. Trimming removed 1 base from V and 10 bases from J, with 11 bases in between. The CDR3 sequence: CASSLDEVREQFF. CDR3 bases: TGTGCCAGCAGCTTAGACGAGGTCCGGGAGCAGTTCTTC.

The V call is TRBV5-5, the J call TRBJ2-2, with 7 nucleotides matching TRBD1. The trim removed 4 bases at V and 3 bases at J, leaving 9 bases unmatched. Germline V gene data show CDR1 as SGHKS and CDR2 as YYEKEE (reference sequence). The CDR3 has 16 amino acids. The DNA for the CDR3 is TGTGCCAGCAGCATTTACAGGGGCAAGGACACCGGGGAGCTGTTTTTT. This codes for CASSIYRGKDTGELFF.

The chain combines TRBV5-6 with TRBJ2-7, with 12 bases aligning to TRBD2. Germline values: CDR1 SGHDT, CDR2 YYEEEE. The CDR3 is 15 amino acids. The V segment lost 1 base and the J segment 7 bases; nucleotides outside the gene matches: 6. As DNA, the CDR3 is TGTGCCAGCAGCTTGCAGGGACTAGCGGGTGGGGAGCAGTACTTC. This encodes CASSLQGLAGGEQYF.

This sequence joins TRBV6-6 and TRBJ1-1, with unresolved D. Looked up from germline, CDR1 is MNHNY and CDR2 is SVGAGI (reference sequence). This CDR3 comprises 13 residues. The V end was cut by 6 bases, the J end by 4 bases, with 12 bases between. This CDR3 reads CASRLDPTTEAFF. The CDR3 bases are TGTGCCAGCAGGTTAGACCCCACCACTGAAGCTTTCTTT.

This clone was recorded only once. V and J are TRBV7-8 and TRBJ2-7; D might be TRBD2 (5 bases). The V gene lost 5 bases and the J gene lost 6 bases, with 20 bases spanning the gap. Germline values: CDR1 SGHVS, CDR2 FQNEAQ. The CDR3 runs 15 residues. The CDR3 loop reads CASSKSGSGNGEQYF. CDR3 coding DNA: TGTGCCAGCAGCAAGTCGGGGAGCGGTAATGGCGAGCAGTACTTC.

V and J are TRBV18 and TRBJ2-2; D possibly corresponds to TRBD1 (5 bases). Trimming took 6 bases from V and 2 from J, leaving 25 bases between them. Germline CDR1 reads KGHSH; CDR2 reads LQKENI. This CDR3 contains 19 residues. CDR3 region: CASSRTTFRSDTNTGELFF. CDR3 DNA sequence: TGTGCCAGCTCTCGCACCACGTTTAGGTCGGACACTAACACCGGGGAGCTGTTTTTT.

The chain couples TRBV4-1 to TRBJ2-7; 10 bases match TRBD1. Germline-derived CDR1 and CDR2 are MGHRA and YSYEKL. Germline trimming cut 4 bases from V and 5 bases from J; bases unmatched to any gene: 5. The CDR3 totals 14 residues. Written as DNA, the CDR3 is TGCGCCAGCAGCCCGGACAGGGGGAAGGACGAGCAGTACTTC. It translates to CASSPDRGKDEQYF.

The chain joins TRBV7-2 to TRBJ1-5; D ambiguous. V gave up 2 bases and J gave up 4 bases, with 12 bases separating them. The CDR3 is 15 residues long. CDR1 SGHTA and CDR2 FQGNSA come from the germline V gene. This CDR3 reads CASSLYVKENQPQHF. CDR3 bases: TGTGCCAGCAGCTTATATGTGAAAGAGAATCAGCCCCAGCATTTT.

Worth noting for this clone: An end of the junction does not agree with germline; a read error may underlie this. The chain is built from TRBV6-4 and TRBJ2-7; TRBD2 agrees at 7 bases. The CDR3 length is 15 residues. Germline V gene sequence: CDR1 MRHNA, CDR2 SNTAGT. The CDR3 DNA sequence: TGTGCCAGCTGTGAAAACACGGCGGGGGCCTACGAGCAGTACTTC. Translated, it gives CASCENTAGAYEQYF.

The chain joins TRBV7-3 to TRBJ2-1; 7 bases are a match to TRBD2. J was trimmed by 0 bases and V by 2 bases; bases with no gene match: 4. CDR3 length: 16 residues. Germline CDR1 SGHTA, CDR2 FQGTGA. The CDR3 protein is CASSLWGGSSYNEQFF. Written as DNA, the CDR3 is TGTGCCAGCAGCTTATGGGGCGGGAGCTCCTACAATGAGCAGTTCTTC.